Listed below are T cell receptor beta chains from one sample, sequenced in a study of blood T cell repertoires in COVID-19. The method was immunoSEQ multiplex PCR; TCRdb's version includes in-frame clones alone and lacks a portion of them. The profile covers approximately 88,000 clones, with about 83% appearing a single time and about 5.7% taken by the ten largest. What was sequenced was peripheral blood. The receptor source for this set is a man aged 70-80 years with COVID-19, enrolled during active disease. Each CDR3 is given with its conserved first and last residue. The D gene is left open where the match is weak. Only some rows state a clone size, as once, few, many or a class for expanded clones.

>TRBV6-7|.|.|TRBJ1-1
TGTGCCAGCACTATATCAGGGAATCGAGGGAACACTGAAGCTTTCTTT
CASTISGNRGNTEAFF
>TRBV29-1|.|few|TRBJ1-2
TGCAGCGTGGAGACAGGCAACTATGGCTACACCTTC
CSVETGNYGYTF
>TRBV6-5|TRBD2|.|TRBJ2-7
TGTGCCAGCAGTTACTCCTCGGGACTACCGGCTGGCGAGCAGTACTTC
CASSYSSGLPAGEQYF
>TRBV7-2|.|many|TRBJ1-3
TGTGCCAGCAGCTTAGACTCAGGGGAAGGAAACACCATATATTTT
CASSLDSGEGNTIYF
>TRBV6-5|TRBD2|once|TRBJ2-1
TGTGCCAGCAGTCCCCGAGCGGGGCAAGGGAATGAGCAGTTCTTC
CASSPRAGQGNEQFF
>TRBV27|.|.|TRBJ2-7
TGTGCCAGCAGCGAGAGCGGACGGACCCACTACGAGCAGTACTTC
CASSESGRTHYEQYF
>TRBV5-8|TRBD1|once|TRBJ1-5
TGTGCCAGCAGCCACAGGACAGGGCGTAGCAATCAGCCCCAGCATTTT
CASSHRTGRSNQPQHF
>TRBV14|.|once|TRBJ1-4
TGTGCCAGCAGCGAGAGAGGTACAGGGAGCGAAAAACTGTTTTTT
CASSERGTGSEKLFF
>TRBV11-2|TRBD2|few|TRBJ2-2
TGTGCCAGCAGCTTAGGCGGACTAGGGGCCGGGGAGCTGTTTTTT
CASSLGGLGAGELFF
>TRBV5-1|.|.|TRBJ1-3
TGCGCCAGCAGCCCGGGGGAGTCTGGAAACACCATATATTTT
CASSPGESGNTIYF
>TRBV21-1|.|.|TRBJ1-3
TGTGCCAGCAGCCGGAATGGGGGCAGGGCTGGAAACACCATATATTTT
CASSRNGGRAGNTIYF
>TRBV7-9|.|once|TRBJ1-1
TGTGCCAGCAGCTTAGAACGGTCTGAAGCTTTCTTT
CASSLERSEAFF
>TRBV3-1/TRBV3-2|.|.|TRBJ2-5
TGTGCCAGCAGCCCCACGGACTCCGCCCAAGAGACCCAGTACTTC
CASSPTDSAQETQYF
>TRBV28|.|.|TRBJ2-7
TGTGCCAGCAGTTTTGGTGGGGCCGGCGAGCAGTACTTC
CASSFGGAGEQYF
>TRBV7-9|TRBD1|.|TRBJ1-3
TGTGCCAGCAGCTTACTACACTCCGGGACAGATTCTGGAAACACCATATATTTT
CASSLLHSGTDSGNTIYF
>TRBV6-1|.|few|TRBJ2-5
TGTGCCAGCAGTGAAATGTGGTCGGAAGAGACCCAGTACTTC
CASSEMWSEETQYF
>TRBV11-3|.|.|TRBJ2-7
TGTGCCAGCAGTCTCAGTGCCAGGTCCTACGAGCAGTACTTC
CASSLSARSYEQYF
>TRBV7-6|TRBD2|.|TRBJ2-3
TGTGCCAGCAGCCCGGGGGGTAGCAGCACAGATACGCAGTATTTT
CASSPGGSSTDTQYF
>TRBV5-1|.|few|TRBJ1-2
TGCGCCAGCAGCCGAGGACAACAAACGATCTATGGCTACACCTTC
CASSRGQQTIYGYTF
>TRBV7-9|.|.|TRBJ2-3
TGTGCCAGCAGCTCCTCCGGTGAGGATACGCAGTATTTT
CASSSSGEDTQYF
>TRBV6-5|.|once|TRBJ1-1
TGTGCCAGCAGTTATACCGGGCAGGGGACTGAAGCTTTCTTT
CASSYTGQGTEAFF
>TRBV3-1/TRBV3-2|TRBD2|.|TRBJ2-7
TGTGCCAGCAGCCAAGGACTAGCGGGAGCAATTTTCTACGAGCAGTACTTC
CASSQGLAGAIFYEQYF
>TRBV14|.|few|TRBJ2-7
TGTGCCAGCAGCCGTACAGTCTCCTACGAGCAGTACTTC
CASSRTVSYEQYF
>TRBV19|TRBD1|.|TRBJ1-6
TGTGCCAGTAGTCGACAGGGGGTGTATAATTCACCCCTCCACTTT
CASSRQGVYNSPLHF
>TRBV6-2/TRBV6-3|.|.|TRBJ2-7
TGTGCCAGCAGTTACTTTCGGAGCTCCTACGAGCAGTACTTC
CASSYFRSSYEQYF
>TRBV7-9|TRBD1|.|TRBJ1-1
TGTGCCAGCAGCCGGACACAGGGGAGAACTACTGAAGCTTTCTTT
CASSRTQGRTTEAFF
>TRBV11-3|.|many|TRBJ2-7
TGTGCCAGCAGCTTATGGGGGGGCTTGACCTACGAGCAGTACTTC
CASSLWGGLTYEQYF
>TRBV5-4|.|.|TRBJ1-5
TGTGCCAGCAGCCTAGACAGCAATCAGCCCCAGCATTTT
CASSLDSNQPQHF
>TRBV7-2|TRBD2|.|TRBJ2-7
TGTGCCAGCAGCTTAGGATCTGGCGGGGGGGCTTACGAGCAGTACTTC
CASSLGSGGGAYEQYF
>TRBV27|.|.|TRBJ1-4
TGTGCCAGCAGCCATCATCGAGGATACGATGAAAAACTGTTTTTT
CASSHHRGYDEKLFF
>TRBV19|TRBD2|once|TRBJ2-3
TGTGCCAGTAGTAGATCCTGGACTAGCGGCCTCACAGATACGCAGTATTTT
CASSRSWTSGLTDTQYF
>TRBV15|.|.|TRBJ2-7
TGTGCCACCAGCAGAGGGACAAGCTCCTACGAGCAGTACTTC
CATSRGTSSYEQYF
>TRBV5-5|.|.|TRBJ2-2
TGTGCCAGCAGGCGGGGAGGTGGGGAGCTGTTTTTT
CASRRGGGELFF
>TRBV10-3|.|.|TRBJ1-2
TGTGCCATCAGTGAGGGACAGAACTATGGCTACACCTTC
CAISEGQNYGYTF
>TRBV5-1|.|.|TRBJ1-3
TGCGCCAGCAGCTTGGGACTAGGCGCAGAGCGGCACACCATATATTTT
CASSLGLGAERHTIYF
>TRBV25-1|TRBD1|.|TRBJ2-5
TGTGCCAGCAGTGATAGGAACAGGGGGCGGCGGGAGACCCAGTACTTC
CASSDRNRGRRETQYF
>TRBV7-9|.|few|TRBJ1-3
TGTGCCAGCAGCTTACAGGGGACGGGAAACACCATATATTTT
CASSLQGTGNTIYF
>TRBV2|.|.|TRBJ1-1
TGTGCCAGCAGTGAAAGCGGGGGGCTACAACGCATGAACACTGAAGCTTTCTTT
CASSESGGLQRMNTEAFF
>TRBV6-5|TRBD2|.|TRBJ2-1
TGTGCCAGCGGATACGGACTAGCGGCCAGGAATGAGCAGTTCTTC
CASGYGLAARNEQFF
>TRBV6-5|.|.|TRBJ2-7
TGTGCCAGCAGTCCTTATGGAACAGGGGAGCAGTACTTC
CASSPYGTGEQYF
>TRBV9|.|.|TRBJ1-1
TGTGCCAGCAGCCCCCGCACTGAAGCTTTCTTT
CASSPRTEAFF
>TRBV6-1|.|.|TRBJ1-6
TGTGCCAGCAGTGAGGGCAGGGCGAATAATTCACCCCTCCACTTT
CASSEGRANNSPLHF
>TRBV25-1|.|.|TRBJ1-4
TGTGCCAGCAGTGAAACAGGGTCAACTAATGAAAAACTGTTTTTT
CASSETGSTNEKLFF
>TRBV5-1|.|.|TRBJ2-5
TGCGCCAGCCGAGACCCAGGCGGGGAGCAAGAGACCCAGTACTTC
CASRDPGGEQETQYF
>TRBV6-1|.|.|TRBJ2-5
TGTGCCAGCAGTGAAGAGGGGGTCCAAGAGACCCAGTACTTC
CASSEEGVQETQYF
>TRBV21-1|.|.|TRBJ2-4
TGTGCCAGCCGACCTAGGACTAGCTGGAACATTCAGTACTTC
CASRPRTSWNIQYF
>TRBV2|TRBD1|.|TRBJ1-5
TGTGCCAGCAGTAAAGGACAGGGCCATCAGCCCCAGCATTTT
CASSKGQGHQPQHF
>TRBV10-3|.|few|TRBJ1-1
TGTGCCACCAAAGGCAGGGTTGACACTGAAGCTTTCTTT
CATKGRVDTEAFF
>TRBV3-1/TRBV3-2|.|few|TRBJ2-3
TGTGCCAGCAGCCAACCGAGCACAGATACGCAGTATTTT
CASSQPSTDTQYF
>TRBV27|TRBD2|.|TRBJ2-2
TGTGCCAGCAGTCAAAGGGCGGGGGGCGGCACCGGGGAGCTGTTTTTT
CASSQRAGGGTGELFF
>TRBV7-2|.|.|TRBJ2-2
TGTGCCAGCAGCTTCTCTTTCACCGGGGAGCTGTTTTTT
CASSFSFTGELFF
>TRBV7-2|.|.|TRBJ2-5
TGTGCCAGCGGGGGCGCAGGGCTTGCGGAGACCCAGTACTTC
CASGGAGLAETQYF
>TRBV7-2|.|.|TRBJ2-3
TGTGCCAGCAGCTTAGTAGCCGGAGATACGCAGTATTTT
CASSLVAGDTQYF